These 2 T cell receptor beta chains originate from one sample sequenced in a study of T-cell memory formation after mild COVID-19. From the 5' RACE reads, TCRdb called clonotypes with MiXCR, one entry per CDR3 protein. This sample yields just over 150,000 distinct CDR3 sequences, of which about a third are seen a single time; around 11% belongs to the top ten. The source material was PBMCs or a T cell subset sorted from them (not recorded which). All receptors derive from an adult woman who had mild COVID-19 (a few samples of this study predate the infection). Cell type and time point are not known.

The chain joins TRBV12-3 or TRBV12-4 to TRBJ2-1; tentative D call: TRBD1 (5 bases). CDR3 length equals 12 residues. V lost 4 bases and J 7 bases, leaving 8 bases between the germline ends. The CDR3 spells CASSSKGNEQFF. The CDR3, as DNA: TGTGCCAGCAGTTCAAAGGGGAATGAGCAGTTCTTC.

This clonotype was found a few times. The chain combines TRBV18 with TRBJ2-7, with 10 bases that match TRBD1. The V gene end was trimmed by 2 bases and the J gene end by 6 bases; junction bases not matched to a gene: 10. This CDR3 region has 16 residues. Per germline, CDR1 KGHSH and CDR2 LQKENI. The DNA for the CDR3 is TGTGCCAGCTCACCAACCCGGGGACAGGGGATGAGCGAGCAGTACTTC. It translates to CASSPTRGQGMSEQYF.